This TCR beta chain emerged from a study of cytomegalovirus exposure and HLA in healthy donors. Whole-study findings and limits: Certain sequence variants were highly shared and formed a cluster, and this cluster was likely a sequencing artifact. It was 160 or so TCR beta chains that were listed as cytomegalovirus-associated. According to a later analysis, most TCR beta chains associated with CMV appeared HLA-restricted. The availability of immune exposure information extended only to CMV serostatus.

Remarks on this clone: Its specificity is unknown.

Trimming shortened V by 5 bases and J by 3 bases, and 13 bases separated the two germline ends. Germline CDR1 and CDR2: SGHTA and FQGNSA. This CDR3 contains 14 residues. A multiplex PCR was run with 60 Vbeta primers and 13 Jbeta primers. Here immunoSEQ multiplex PCR was the method, and the copy in TCRdb shows in-frame clones only, minus some. The sample carries approximately 150,000 clones, approximately 83% recorded once. Sequenced input: PBMCs. The V call is TRBV7-2, the J call TRBJ1-1; D unclear. This TCR was sampled from a male donor in good health and CMV-seronegative. CDR3 loop: CASSHLVRHTEAFF. DNA for the CDR3: TGTGCCAGCAGCCATCTAGTCCGGCACACTGAAGCTTTCTTT.